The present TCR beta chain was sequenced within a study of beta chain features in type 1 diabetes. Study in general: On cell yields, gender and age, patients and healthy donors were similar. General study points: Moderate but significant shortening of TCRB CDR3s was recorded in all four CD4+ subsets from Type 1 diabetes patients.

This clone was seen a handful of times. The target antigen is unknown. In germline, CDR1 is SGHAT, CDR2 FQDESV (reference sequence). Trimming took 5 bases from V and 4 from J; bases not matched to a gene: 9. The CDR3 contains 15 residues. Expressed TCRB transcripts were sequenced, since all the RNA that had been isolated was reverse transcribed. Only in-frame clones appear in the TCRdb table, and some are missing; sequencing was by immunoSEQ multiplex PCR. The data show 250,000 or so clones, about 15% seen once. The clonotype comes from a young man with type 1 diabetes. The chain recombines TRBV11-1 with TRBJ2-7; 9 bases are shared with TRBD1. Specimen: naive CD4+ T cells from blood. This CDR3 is CASSLYGDRVYEQYF. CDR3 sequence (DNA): TGTGCCAGCAGCCTGTATGGGGACAGGGTTTACGAGCAGTACTTC.